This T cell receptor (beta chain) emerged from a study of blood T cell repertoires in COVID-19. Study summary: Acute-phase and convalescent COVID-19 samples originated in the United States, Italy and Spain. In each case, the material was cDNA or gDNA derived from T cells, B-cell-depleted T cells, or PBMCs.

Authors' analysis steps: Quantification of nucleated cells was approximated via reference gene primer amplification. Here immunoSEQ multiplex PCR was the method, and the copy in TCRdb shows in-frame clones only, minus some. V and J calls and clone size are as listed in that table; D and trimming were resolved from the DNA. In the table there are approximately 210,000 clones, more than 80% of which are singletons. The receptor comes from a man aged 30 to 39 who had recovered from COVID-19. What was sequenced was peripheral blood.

The CDR3, as DNA: TGTGCCATCAAAGGAGGGCAGGGAACTGAAGCTTTCTTT. Translated: CAIKGGQGTEAFF. The V gene is TRBV10-3, the J gene TRBJ1-1, with a weak D call TRBD1 (5 bases). Deletions cut 7 bases from V and 5 bases from J, with 14 bases between. The length of the CDR3 is 13 residues. From germline, CDR1 is ENHRY and CDR2 SYGVKD.